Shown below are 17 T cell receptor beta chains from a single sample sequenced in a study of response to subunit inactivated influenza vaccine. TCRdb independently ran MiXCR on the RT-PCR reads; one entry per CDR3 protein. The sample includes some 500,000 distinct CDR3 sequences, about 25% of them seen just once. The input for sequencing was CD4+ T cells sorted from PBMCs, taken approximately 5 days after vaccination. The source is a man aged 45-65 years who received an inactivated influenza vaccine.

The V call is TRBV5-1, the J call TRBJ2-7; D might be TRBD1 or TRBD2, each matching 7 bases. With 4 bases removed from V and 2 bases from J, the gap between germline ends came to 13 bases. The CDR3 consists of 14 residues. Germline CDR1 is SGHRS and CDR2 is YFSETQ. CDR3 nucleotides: TGCGCCAGCAGCCTGACAGGGAGGGCCTACGAGCAGTACTTC. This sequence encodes CASSLTGRAYEQYF.

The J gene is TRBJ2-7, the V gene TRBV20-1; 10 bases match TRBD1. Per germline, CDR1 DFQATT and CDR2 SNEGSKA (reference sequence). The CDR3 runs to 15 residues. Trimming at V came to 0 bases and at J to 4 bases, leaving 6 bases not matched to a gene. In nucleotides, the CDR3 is TGCAGTGCTAGAGATCCCGGACAGGGGGTGTACGAGCAGTACTTC. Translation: CSARDPGQGVYEQYF.

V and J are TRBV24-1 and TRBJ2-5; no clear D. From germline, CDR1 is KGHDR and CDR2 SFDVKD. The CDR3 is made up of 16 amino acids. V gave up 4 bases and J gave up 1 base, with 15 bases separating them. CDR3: CATSDGTYSIQETQYF. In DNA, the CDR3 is TGTGCCACCAGTGACGGTACTTACAGCATCCAAGAGACCCAGTACTTC.

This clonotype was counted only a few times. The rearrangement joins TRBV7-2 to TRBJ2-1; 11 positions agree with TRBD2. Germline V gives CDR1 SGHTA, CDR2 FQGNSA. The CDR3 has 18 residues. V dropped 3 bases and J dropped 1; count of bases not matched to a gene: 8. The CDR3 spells CASSLRLSGGVSYNEQFF. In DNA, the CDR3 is TGTGCCAGCAGCTTGCGACTTAGCGGGGGGGTTTCCTACAATGAGCAGTTCTTC.

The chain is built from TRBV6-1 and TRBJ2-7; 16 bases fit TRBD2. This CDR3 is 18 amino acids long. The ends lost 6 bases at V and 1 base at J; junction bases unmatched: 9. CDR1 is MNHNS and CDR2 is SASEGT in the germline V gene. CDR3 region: CASSPSGLAGGPSYEQYF. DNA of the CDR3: TGTGCCAGCAGCCCGTCGGGACTAGCGGGAGGGCCGTCCTACGAGCAGTACTTC.

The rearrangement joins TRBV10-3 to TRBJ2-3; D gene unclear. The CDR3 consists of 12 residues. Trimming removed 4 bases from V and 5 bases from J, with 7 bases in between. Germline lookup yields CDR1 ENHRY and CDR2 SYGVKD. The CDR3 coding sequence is TGTGCCATCAGTGCGACTTTAGATACGCAGTATTTT. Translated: CAISATLDTQYF.

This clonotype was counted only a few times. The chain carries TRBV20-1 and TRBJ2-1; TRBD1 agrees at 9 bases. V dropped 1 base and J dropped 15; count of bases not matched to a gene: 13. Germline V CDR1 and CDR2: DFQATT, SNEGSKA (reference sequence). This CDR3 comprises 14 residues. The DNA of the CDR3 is TGCAGTGCTAGAGGCCCAGGACAGGGGATTTTCGGGTTCTTC. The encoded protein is CSARGPGQGIFGFF.

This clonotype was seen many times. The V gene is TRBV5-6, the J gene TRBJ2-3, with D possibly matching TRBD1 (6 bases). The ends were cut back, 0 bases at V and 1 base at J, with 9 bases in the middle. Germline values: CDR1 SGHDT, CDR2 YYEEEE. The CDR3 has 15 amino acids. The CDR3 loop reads CASSLDRTGTDTQYF. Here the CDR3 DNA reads TGTGCCAGCAGCTTGGACAGGACAGGCACAGATACGCAGTATTTT.

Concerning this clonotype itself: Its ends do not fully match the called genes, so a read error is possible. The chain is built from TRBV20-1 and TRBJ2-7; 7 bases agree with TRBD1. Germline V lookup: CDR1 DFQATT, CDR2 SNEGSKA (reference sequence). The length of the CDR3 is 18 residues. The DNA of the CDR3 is TGCTGTGCTAGAGATCTGGGACAGAGAGGACCTGTAAGCCACGAGCAGTACTTC. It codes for CCARDLGQRGPVSHEQYF.

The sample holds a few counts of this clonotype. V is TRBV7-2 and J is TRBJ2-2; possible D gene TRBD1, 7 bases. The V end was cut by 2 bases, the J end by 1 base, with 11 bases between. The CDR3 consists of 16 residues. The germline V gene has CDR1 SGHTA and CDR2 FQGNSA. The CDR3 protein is CASSLRQGGNTGELFF. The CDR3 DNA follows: TGTGCCAGCAGCTTAAGGCAGGGGGGGAACACCGGGGAGCTGTTTTTT. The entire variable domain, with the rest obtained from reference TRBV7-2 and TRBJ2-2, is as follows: GAGVSQSPSNKVTEKGKDVELRCDPISGHTALYWYRQSLGQGLEFLIYFQGNSAPDKSGLPSDRFSAERTGGSVSTLTIQRTQQEDSAVYLCASSLRQGGNTGELFFGEGSRLTVL.

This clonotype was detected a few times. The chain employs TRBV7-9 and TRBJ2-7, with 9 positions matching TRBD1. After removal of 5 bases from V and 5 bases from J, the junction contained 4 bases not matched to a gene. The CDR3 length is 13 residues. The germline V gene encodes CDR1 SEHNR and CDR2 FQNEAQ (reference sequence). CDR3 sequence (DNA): TGTGCCAGCAGCCCGACAGGGGGGAACGAGCAGTACTTC. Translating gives CASSPTGGNEQYF.

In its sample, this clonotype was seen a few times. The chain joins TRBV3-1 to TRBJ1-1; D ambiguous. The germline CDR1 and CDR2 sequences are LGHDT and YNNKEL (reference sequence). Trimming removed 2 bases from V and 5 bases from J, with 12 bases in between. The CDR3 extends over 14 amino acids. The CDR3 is CASSQTQGKTEAFF. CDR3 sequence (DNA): TGTGCCAGCAGCCAAACTCAAGGTAAGACTGAAGCTTTCTTT.

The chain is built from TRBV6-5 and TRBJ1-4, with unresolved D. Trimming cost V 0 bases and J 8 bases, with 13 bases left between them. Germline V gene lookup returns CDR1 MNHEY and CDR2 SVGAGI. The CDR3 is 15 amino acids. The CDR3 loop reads CASSYSGPSGEKLFF. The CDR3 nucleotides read TGTGCCAGCAGTTACTCGGGCCCCTCGGGCGAAAAACTGTTTTTT.

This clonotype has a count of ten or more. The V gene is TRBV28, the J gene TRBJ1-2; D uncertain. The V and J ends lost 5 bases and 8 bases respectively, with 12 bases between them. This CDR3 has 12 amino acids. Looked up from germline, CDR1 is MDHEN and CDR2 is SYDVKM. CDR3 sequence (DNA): TGTGCCAGCAGTATCCCACCGGGGGGCTACACCTTC. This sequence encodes CASSIPPGGYTF.

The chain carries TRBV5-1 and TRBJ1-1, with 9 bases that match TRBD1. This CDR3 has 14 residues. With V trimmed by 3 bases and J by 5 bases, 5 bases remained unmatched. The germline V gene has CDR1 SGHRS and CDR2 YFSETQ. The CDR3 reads CASSSRTGETEAFF. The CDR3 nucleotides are TGCGCCAGCAGCTCCAGGACAGGGGAGACTGAAGCTTTCTTT.

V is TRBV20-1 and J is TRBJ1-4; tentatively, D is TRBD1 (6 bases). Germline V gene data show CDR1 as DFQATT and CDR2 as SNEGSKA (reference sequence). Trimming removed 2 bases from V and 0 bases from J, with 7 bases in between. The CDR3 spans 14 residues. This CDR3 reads CSARRGTTNEKLFF. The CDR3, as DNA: TGCAGTGCTAGAAGGGGGACAACTAATGAAAAACTGTTTTTT.

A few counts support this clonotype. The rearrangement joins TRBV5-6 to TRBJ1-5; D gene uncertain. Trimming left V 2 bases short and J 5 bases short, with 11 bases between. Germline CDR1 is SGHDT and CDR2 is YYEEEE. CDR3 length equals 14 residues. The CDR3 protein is CASSFMSGDQPQHF. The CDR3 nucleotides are TGTGCCAGCAGCTTCATGAGTGGAGATCAGCCCCAGCATTTT.